This entry concerns a single TCR beta chain. Its antigen is not identified. Every TCR beta cDNA library bore unique molecular identifiers. TCRdb re-called the PCR reads through MiXCR, storing one row per CDR3 protein. The sample has roughly 800,000 distinct CDR3 sequences, roughly 50% seen once. The junction had 13 bases not matched to a gene; V was cut back by 5 bases and J by 3 bases. The CDR3 totals 16 residues. Germline loops: CDR1 DFQATT, CDR2 SNEGSKA (reference sequence). The record originates from a study of post-analysis software for immune sequencing data. Whole-study results and caveats: Relative to controls, patients with multiple sclerosis showed significantly lower normalized Chao1 diversity. By F measure, samples from a shared preparation batch strongly co-clustered. Among several TRBV segments more frequent in patients than controls were TRBV5-6, TRBV5-1 and TRBV20-1.

This receptor was identified in a girl aged 10 to 17 with multiple sclerosis. The gene calls are TRBV20-1 and TRBJ2-7; TRBD2 matches at 10 bases. Sequenced sample: blood. The chain's CDR3 is CSAPTSGPSGIYEQYF. In DNA, the CDR3 is TGCAGTGCTCCGACTAGCGGGCCTTCTGGAATCTACGAGCAGTACTTC.